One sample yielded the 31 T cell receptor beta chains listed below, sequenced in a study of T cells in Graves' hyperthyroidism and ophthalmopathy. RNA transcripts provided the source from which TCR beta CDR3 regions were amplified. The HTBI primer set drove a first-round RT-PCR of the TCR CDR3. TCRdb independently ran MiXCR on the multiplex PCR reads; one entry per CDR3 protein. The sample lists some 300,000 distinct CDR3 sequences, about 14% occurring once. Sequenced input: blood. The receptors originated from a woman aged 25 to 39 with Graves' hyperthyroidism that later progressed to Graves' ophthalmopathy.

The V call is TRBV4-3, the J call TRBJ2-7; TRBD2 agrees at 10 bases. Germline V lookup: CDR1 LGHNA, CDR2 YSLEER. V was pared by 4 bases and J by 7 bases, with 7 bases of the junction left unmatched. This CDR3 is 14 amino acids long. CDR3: CASSLLAGQGEQYF. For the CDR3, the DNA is TGCGCCAGCAGCCTACTAGCGGGGCAGGGAGAGCAGTACTTC.

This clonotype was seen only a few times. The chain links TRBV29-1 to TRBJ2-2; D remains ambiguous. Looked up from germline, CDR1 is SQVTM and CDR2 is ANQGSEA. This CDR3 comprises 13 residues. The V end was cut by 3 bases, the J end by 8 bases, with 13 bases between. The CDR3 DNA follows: TGCAGCGTTGACAAAGGGCGGCAAGGGGAGCTGTTTTTT. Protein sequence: CSVDKGRQGELFF.

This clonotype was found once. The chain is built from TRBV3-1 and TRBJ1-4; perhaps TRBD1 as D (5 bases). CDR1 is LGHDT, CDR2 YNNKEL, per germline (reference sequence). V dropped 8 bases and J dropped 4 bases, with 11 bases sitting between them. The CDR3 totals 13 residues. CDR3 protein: CASGQVVNEKLFF. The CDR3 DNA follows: TGTGCCAGCGGACAAGTCGTTAATGAAAAACTGTTTTTT.

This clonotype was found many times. The CDR3 DNA follows: TGTGCCAGCAGTACTCAGGGGGAGTCCGGCTACACCTTC. Amino acid sequence: CASSTQGESGYTF. This sequence joins TRBV6-1 and TRBJ1-2, with TRBD1 matching over 7 bases. V dropped 5 bases and J dropped 8; count of bases not matched to a gene: 8. The CDR3 loop spans 13 amino acids. The V gene's germline CDR1 is MNHNS and CDR2 SASEGT.

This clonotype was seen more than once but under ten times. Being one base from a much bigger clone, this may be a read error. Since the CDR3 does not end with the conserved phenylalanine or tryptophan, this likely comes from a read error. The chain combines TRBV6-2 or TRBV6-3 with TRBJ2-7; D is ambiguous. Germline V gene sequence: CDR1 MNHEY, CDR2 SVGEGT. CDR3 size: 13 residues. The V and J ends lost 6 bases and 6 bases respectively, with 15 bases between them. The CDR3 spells CASSSQSYGEQYL. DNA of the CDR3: TGTGCCAGCAGCTCACAGTCCTATGGCGAGCAGTACCTC.

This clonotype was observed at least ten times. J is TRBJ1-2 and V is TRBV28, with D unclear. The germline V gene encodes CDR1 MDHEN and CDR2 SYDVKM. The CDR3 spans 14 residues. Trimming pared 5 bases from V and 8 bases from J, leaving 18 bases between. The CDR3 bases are TGTGCCAGCAGTCTCATATCAGGTTCGCGCGGCTACACCTTC. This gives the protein CASSLISGSRGYTF.

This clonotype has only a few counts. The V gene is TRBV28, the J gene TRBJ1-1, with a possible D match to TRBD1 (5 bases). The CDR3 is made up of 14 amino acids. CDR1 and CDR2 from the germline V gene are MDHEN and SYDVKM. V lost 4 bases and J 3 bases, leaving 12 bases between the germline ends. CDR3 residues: CASSSPGLDTEAFF. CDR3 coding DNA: TGTGCCAGCAGTTCCCCAGGGTTAGACACTGAAGCTTTCTTT.

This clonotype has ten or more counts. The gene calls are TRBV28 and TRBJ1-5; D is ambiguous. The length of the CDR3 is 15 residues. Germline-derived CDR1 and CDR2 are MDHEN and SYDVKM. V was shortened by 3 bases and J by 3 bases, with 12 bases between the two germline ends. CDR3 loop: CASSLVPAPNQPQHF. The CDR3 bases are TGTGCCAGCAGTTTGGTGCCAGCCCCCAATCAGCCCCAGCATTTT. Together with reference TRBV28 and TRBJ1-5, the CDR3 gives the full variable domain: DVKVTQSSRYLVKRTGEKVFLECVQDMDHENMFWYRQDPGLGLRLIYFSYDVKMKEKGDIPEGYSVSREKKERFSLILESASTNQTSMYLCASSLVPAPNQPQHFGDGTRLSIL.

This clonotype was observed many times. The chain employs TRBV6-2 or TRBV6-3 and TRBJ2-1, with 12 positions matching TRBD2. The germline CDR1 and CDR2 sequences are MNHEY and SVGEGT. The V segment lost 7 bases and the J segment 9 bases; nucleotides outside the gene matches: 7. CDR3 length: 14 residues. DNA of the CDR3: TGTGCCAGCATCCTGACTAGCGGGAGACGTGAGCAGTTCTTC. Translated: CASILTSGRREQFF.

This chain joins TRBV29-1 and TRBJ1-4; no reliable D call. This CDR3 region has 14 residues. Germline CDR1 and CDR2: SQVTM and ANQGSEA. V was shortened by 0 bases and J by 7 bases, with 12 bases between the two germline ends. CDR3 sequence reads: CSVEDQRTREKLFF. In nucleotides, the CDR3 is TGCAGCGTTGAAGATCAGAGGACCCGTGAAAAACTGTTTTTT.

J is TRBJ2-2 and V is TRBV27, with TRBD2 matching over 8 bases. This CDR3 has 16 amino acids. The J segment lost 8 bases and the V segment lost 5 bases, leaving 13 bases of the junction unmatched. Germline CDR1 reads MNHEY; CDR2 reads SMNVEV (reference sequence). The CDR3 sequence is CASSPISGKYSGELFF. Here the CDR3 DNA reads TGTGCCAGCAGTCCCATTAGCGGGAAGTATTCTGGGGAGCTGTTTTTT.

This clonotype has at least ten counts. CDR3 loop: CASRVSGDYRTEAFF. In nucleotides, the CDR3 is TGTGCCAGTCGGGTGTCTGGGGACTACAGGACTGAAGCTTTCTTT. This rearrangement joins TRBV28 to TRBJ1-1; D is perhaps TRBD1 (5 bases). Per the germline V gene, CDR1 is MDHEN and CDR2 is SYDVKM. There are 15 residues in the CDR3. Trimming left V 9 bases short and J 5 bases short, with 22 bases between.

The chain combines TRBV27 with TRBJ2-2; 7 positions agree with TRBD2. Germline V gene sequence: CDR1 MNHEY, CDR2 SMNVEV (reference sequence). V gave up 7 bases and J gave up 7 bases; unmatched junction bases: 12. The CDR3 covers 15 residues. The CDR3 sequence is CASNYRGGGSGELFF. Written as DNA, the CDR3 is TGTGCCAGCAACTACCGCGGCGGCGGGAGCGGGGAGCTGTTTTTT.

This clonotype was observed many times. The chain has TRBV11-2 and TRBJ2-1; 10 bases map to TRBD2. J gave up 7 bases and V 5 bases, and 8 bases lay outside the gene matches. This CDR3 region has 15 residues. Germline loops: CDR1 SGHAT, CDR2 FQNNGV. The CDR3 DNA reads TGTGCCAGCAGCCCCCCGGGACTAGCGAGAAATGAGCAGTTCTTC. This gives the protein CASSPPGLARNEQFF.

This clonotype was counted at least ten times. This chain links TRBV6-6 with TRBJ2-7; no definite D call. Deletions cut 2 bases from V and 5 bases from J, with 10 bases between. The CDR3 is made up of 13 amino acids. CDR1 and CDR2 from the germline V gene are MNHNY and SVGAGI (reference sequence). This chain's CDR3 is CASSYGPRDEQYF. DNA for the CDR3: TGTGCCAGCAGTTACGGGCCTCGGGACGAGCAGTACTTC.

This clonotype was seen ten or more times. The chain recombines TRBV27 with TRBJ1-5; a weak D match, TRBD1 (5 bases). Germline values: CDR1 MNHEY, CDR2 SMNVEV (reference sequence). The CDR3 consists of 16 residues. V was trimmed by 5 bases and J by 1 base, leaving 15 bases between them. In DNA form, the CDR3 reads TGTGCCAGCAGTCCCTCCCTGGGGGGGAGCAATCAGCCCCAGCATTTT. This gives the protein CASSPSLGGSNQPQHF.

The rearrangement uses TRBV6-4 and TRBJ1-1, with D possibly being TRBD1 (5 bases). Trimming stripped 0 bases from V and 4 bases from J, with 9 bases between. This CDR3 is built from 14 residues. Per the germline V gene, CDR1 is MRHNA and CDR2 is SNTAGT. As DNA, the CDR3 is TGTGCCAGCAGTGACTCCGGGGACGGCACTGAAGCTTTCTTT. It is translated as CASSDSGDGTEAFF.

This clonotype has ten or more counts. CDR3 DNA sequence: TGCGCCCCGCTTGGCCACAGGCTCCCTCGAGGCAATCAGCCCCAGCATTTT. This encodes CAPLGHRLPRGNQPQHF. The V and J genes are TRBV5-1 and TRBJ1-5, with TRBD1 as a possible D gene (5 bases). Per the germline V gene, CDR1 is SGHRS and CDR2 is YFSETQ. This CDR3 contains 17 residues. V was pared by 10 bases and J by 2 bases, with 25 bases between.

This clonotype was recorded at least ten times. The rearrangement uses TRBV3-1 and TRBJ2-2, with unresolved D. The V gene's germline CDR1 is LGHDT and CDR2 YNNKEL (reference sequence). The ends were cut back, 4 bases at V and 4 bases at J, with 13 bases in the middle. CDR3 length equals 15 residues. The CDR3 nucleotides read TGTGCCAGCAGCCGCGTTAAGGTCGGCACCGGGGAGCTGTTTTTT. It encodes CASSRVKVGTGELFF. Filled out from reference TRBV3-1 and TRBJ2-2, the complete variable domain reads DTAVSQTPKYLVTQMGNDKSIKCEQNLGHDTMYWYKQDSKKFLKIMFSYNNKELIINETVPNRFSPKSPDKAHLNLHINSLELGDSAVYFCASSRVKVGTGELFFGEGSRLTVL.

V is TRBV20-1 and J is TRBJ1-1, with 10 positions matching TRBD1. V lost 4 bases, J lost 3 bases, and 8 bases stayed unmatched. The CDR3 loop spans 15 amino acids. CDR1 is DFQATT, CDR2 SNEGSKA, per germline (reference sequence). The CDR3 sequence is CSAILTGTGDTEAFF. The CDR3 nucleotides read TGCAGTGCTATTTTAACCGGGACAGGGGACACTGAAGCTTTCTTT.

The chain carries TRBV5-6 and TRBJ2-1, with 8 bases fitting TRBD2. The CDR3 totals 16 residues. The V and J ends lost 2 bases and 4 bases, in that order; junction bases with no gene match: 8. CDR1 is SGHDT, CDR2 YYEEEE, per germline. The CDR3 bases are TGTGCCAGCAGCTTCCAAGGGACTAGAAAGTACAATGAGCAGTTCTTC. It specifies CASSFQGTRKYNEQFF.

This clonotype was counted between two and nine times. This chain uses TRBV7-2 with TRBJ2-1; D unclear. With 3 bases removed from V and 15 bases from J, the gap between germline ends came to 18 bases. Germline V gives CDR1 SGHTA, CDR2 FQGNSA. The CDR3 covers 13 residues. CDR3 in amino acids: CASSLAGRQVWFF. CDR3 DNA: TGTGCCAGCAGCTTGGCAGGTAGGCAAGTGTGGTTCTTC.

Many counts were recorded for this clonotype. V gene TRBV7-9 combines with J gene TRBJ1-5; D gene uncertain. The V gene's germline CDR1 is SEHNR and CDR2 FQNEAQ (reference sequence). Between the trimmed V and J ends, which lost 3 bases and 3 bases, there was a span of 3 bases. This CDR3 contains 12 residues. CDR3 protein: CASSFINQPQHF. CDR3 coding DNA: TGTGCCAGCAGCTTTATCAATCAGCCCCAGCATTTT.

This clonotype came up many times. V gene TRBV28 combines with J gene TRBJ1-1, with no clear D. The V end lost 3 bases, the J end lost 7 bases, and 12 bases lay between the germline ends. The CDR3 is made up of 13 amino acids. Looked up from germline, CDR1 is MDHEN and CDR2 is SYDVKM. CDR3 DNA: TGTGCCAGCAGTTTGGGCAGAGCACTTGAAGCTTTCTTT. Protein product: CASSLGRALEAFF.

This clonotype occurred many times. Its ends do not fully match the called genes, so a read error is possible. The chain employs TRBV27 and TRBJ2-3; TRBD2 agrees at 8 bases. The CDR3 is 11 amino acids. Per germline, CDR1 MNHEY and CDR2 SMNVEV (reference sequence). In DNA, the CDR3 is TGTACCAGCGGGAGAGGAGATACGCAGTATTTT. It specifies CTSGRGDTQYF.

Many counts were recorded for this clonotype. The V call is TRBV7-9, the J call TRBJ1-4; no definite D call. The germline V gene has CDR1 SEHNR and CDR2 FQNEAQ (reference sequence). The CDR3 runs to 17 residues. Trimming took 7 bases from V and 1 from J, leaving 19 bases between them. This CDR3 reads CASIKKRTGETNEKLFF. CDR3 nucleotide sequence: TGTGCCAGCATCAAGAAGAGGACCGGGGAAACTAATGAAAAACTGTTTTTT. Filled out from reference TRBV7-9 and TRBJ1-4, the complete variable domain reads DTGVSQNPRHKITKRGQNVTFRCDPISEHNRLYWYRQTLGQGPEFLTYFQNEAQLEKSRLLSDRFSAERPKGSFSTLEIQRTEQGDSAMYLCASIKKRTGETNEKLFFGSGTQLSVL.

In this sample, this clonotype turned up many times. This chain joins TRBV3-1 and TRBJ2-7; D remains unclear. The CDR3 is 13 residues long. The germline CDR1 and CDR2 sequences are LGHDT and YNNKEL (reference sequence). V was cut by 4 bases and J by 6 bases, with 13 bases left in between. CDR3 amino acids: CASSPPGIVEQYF. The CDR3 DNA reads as TGTGCCAGCAGCCCGCCCGGAATAGTCGAGCAGTACTTC.

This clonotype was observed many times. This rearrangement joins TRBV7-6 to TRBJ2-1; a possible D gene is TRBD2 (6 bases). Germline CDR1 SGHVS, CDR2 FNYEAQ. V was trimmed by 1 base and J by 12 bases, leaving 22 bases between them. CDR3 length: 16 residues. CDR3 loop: CASSLDSTVTSYGQFF. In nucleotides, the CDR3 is TGTGCCAGCAGCTTAGATAGTACCGTTACTAGCTATGGGCAGTTCTTC.

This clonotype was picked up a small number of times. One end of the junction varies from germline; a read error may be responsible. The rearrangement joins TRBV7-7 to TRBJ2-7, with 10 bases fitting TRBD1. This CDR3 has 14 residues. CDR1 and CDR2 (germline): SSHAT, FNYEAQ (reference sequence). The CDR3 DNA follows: TGTGCTAGCAGTTCCGGGACAGGGGACTACGAGCAGTACTTC. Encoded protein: CASSSGTGDYEQYF.

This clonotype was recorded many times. Written as DNA, the CDR3 is TGTGCCAGCAGCCGACCTTTACAAGCAACTAATGAAAAACTGTTTTTT. This encodes CASSRPLQATNEKLFF. The chain recombines TRBV28 with TRBJ1-4, with D uncertain. Per the germline V gene, CDR1 is MDHEN and CDR2 is SYDVKM. This CDR3 comprises 16 residues. V dropped 6 bases and J dropped 0 bases, with 14 bases sitting between them.

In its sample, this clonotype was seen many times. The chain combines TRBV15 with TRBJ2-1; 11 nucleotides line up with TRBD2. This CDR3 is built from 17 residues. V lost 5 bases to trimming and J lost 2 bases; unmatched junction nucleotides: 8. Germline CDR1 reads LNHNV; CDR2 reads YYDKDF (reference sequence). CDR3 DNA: TGTGCCACCAGCGGTACTAGCGGGAGTAGTACCTACAATGAGCAGTTCTTC. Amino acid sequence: CATSGTSGSSTYNEQFF.